This T cell receptor beta chain was retrieved from a study of STAT3 mutations in large granular lymphocyte leukemia. Study as a whole: More than half of T-LGLL patients received immunosuppressive therapy. Whole-study results and caveats: Samples missed the first appearance of the clone. At least one immunodominant TCR beta clonotype appeared in every T-cell large granular lymphocyte leukemia patient. Differing intervals and regimens complicate linking therapy response to clone burden.

Worth noting for this clone: Its target is not known.

Clones were read by immunoSEQ multiplex PCR, and TCRdb kept only the in-frame ones, dropping some. The sample has around 30,000 clones, 86% seen once. The CDR3 runs to 16 residues. V was pared by 6 bases and J by 0 bases, with 18 bases between. Looked up from germline, CDR1 is KGHSH and CDR2 is LQKENI. Sample: peripheral blood mononuclear cells. The receptor comes from a man between 60 and 70 years old with T-cell large granular lymphocyte leukemia. Some clones in this sample may be carry-over from other donors' samples. V usage is TRBV18 and J usage is TRBJ2-7, with D unclear. This CDR3 reads CASSPRQELSSYEQYF. CDR3 nucleotide sequence: TGTGCCAGCTCGCCCAGGCAGGAGTTGTCCTCCTACGAGCAGTACTTC.